A single sample is the source of the 22 T cell receptor beta chains below, sequenced in a study of blood T cells in healthy people across ages. The use of a sample-barcoded 5' primer and a J-beta primer mix characterized a second PCR of about 7 to 12 cycles. MiXCR, run by TCRdb on the 5' RACE reads, gives a single entry per CDR3 protein. This table has roughly 1.9 million distinct CDR3 sequences, about two fifths appearing once. The specimen sequenced was blood. The receptors were gathered from a human donor in good health.

This rearrangement joins TRBV13 to TRBJ2-3, with D possibly TRBD1 on 5 matching bases. The V gene lost 6 bases and the J gene lost 6 bases, with 16 bases spanning the gap. The CDR3 length is 14 residues. The V gene's germline CDR1 is PRHDT and CDR2 FYEKMQ (reference sequence). The CDR3 here is CASSVGIGADTQYF. In nucleotides, the CDR3 is TGTGCCAGCAGTGTTGGGATAGGGGCCGATACGCAGTATTTT.

This clonotype was counted ten times or more. The chain recombines TRBV12-3 or TRBV12-4 with TRBJ2-7; 7 positions agree with TRBD1. CDR3 length: 14 amino acids. V shed 5 bases, J shed 3 bases, and the junction held 7 bases outside the gene matches. DNA for the CDR3: TGTGCCAGCAGTCACAGGGGCCCGAGCTACGAGCAGTACTTC. This translates into CASSHRGPSYEQYF.

This chain links TRBV5-1 with TRBJ2-7, with D hard to call. Germline values: CDR1 SGHRS, CDR2 YFSETQ. V lost 2 bases, J lost 2 bases, and 8 bases lay in between. This CDR3 comprises 13 residues. DNA for the CDR3: TGCGCCAGCAGCTTATTCCCGACCTACGAGCAGTACTTC. It specifies CASSLFPTYEQYF.

This chain uses TRBV12-3 or TRBV12-4 with TRBJ2-7; D unclear. The DNA end favors TRBJ2-5, so the J call may be wrong. This CDR3 contains 13 residues. Written as DNA, the CDR3 is TGTGCCAGCAGTCGACATGTTCGAGAGACCCAGTACTTC. Protein: CASSRHVRETQYF.

This sequence joins TRBV3-1 and TRBJ2-5, with a possible D match to TRBD1 (6 bases). With 4 bases removed from V and 2 bases from J, the gap between germline ends came to 29 bases. Germline values: CDR1 LGHDT, CDR2 YNNKEL (reference sequence). CDR3 size: 20 residues. The CDR3 protein is CASSLFRGVAGAGPQETQYF. DNA of the CDR3: TGTGCCAGCAGCCTATTCAGAGGAGTAGCAGGGGCCGGGCCACAAGAGACCCAGTACTTC.

CDR3 nucleotides: TGTGCCTGGGCTCAGGGTGAATGGCAGTTCTTC. Its protein is CAWAQGEWQFF. This rearrangement joins TRBV30 to TRBJ2-1; D is perhaps TRBD1 (5 bases). Deletions cut 5 bases from V and 12 bases from J, with 14 bases between. CDR3 size: 11 residues. Looked up from germline, CDR1 is GTSNPN and CDR2 is SVGIG (reference sequence).

This clonotype appeared a few times. This chain uses TRBV7-6 with TRBJ2-7, with 11 bases lining up with TRBD2. The ends lost 0 bases at V and 0 bases at J; junction bases unmatched: 4. This CDR3 contains 17 residues. Germline CDR1 SGHVS, CDR2 FNYEAQ. The chain's CDR3 is CASSLAASGGTSYEQYF. The CDR3 region has the DNA TGTGCCAGCAGCTTAGCGGCTAGCGGGGGGACCTCCTACGAGCAGTACTTC.

Only a few counts were recorded for this clonotype. The chain uses TRBV7-2 and TRBJ2-5, with 7 bases aligning to TRBD1. The germline CDR1 and CDR2 sequences are SGHTA and FQGNSA. The V segment lost 5 bases and the J segment 3 bases; nucleotides outside the gene matches: 9. This CDR3 spans 15 amino acids. CDR3 residues: CASSPNRGREETQYF. CDR3 in DNA: TGTGCCAGCAGCCCCAACAGGGGTAGAGAAGAGACCCAGTACTTC.

The chain joins TRBV4-3 to TRBJ2-7; maybe TRBD2 (5 bases). Germline-derived CDR1 and CDR2 are LGHNA and YSLEER. This CDR3 region has 16 residues. V lost 1 base and J lost 3, with 16 bases in between. CDR3 coding DNA: TGCGCCAGCAGCCAAGGGATTACCGGGGTTCTCTACGAGCAGTACTTC. Its protein product is CASSQGITGVLYEQYF.

This CDR3 reads CASHKRGGLNTEAFF. In DNA, the CDR3 is TGTGCCAGCCATAAGAGAGGGGGGCTGAACACTGAAGCTTTCTTT. The chain uses TRBV21-1 and TRBJ1-1; the DNA was not compared with TRBD1, the D call given in the table. TRBV21-1 is a pseudogene locus. The CDR3 sequence is 15 residues long.

The V call is TRBV29-1, the J call TRBJ2-1; TRBD1 aligns across 9 bases. Germline trimming cut 1 base from V and 6 bases from J; bases unmatched to any gene: 7. Looked up from germline, CDR1 is SQVTM and CDR2 is ANQGSEA. This CDR3 contains 15 residues. This CDR3 reads CSVEAGDRDRNEQFF. The CDR3 DNA reads TGCAGCGTTGAAGCGGGGGACAGGGATCGCAATGAGCAGTTCTTC.

J is TRBJ2-5 and V is TRBV7-8, with 8 bases that match TRBD2. CDR3 size: 16 residues. Trimming removed 1 base from V and 4 bases from J; junction bases left unmatched: 8. Germline V gives CDR1 SGHVS, CDR2 FQNEAQ. The CDR3: CASSLGVAGMRETQYF. The CDR3, as DNA: TGTGCCAGCAGCTTAGGGGTAGCGGGGATGAGAGAGACCCAGTACTTC.

The chain employs TRBV6-8 and TRBJ1-5; D gene unclear. The germline CDR1 and CDR2 sequences are MNHGY and SAAAGT. The CDR3 loop spans 17 amino acids. Trimming took off 9 bases at V and 4 bases at J, with 25 bases between the two ends. For the CDR3, the DNA is TGTGCCAGACCACCCGAACGAGGGTGGGTAGTAAATCAGCCCCAGCATTTT. It codes for CARPPERGWVVNQPQHF.

The chain recombines TRBV25-1 with TRBJ2-1; possible D gene TRBD1, 6 bases. The germline V gene has CDR1 MGHDK and CDR2 SYGVNS. CDR3 length: 14 amino acids. The V end lost 4 bases, the J end lost 3 bases, and 10 bases lay between the germline ends. The CDR3 coding sequence is TGTGCCAGCAGTGCCAGACAGGACTACAATGAGCAGTTCTTC. Translated: CASSARQDYNEQFF. Full variable domain (remainder filled in from reference TRBV25-1 and TRBJ2-1): EADIYQTPRYLVIGTGKKITLECSQTMGHDKMYWYQQDPGMELHLIHYSYGVNSTEKGDLSSESTVSRIRTEHFPLTLESARPSHTSQYLCASSARQDYNEQFFGPGTRLTVL.

V usage is TRBV28 and J usage is TRBJ1-1, with D hard to call. The V end was cut by 2 bases, the J end by 6 bases, with 13 bases between. The CDR3 spans 14 residues. Germline loops: CDR1 MDHEN, CDR2 SYDVKM. This CDR3 reads CASSLGAGYAEAFF. In DNA form, the CDR3 reads TGTGCCAGCAGTTTAGGCGCCGGTTACGCTGAAGCTTTCTTT.

The J gene is TRBJ2-7, the V gene TRBV27; D is perhaps TRBD1 (5 bases). CDR1 MNHEY and CDR2 SMNVEV come from the germline V gene (reference sequence). Trimming left V 11 bases short and J 0 bases short, with 41 bases between. The CDR3 length is 22 residues. The CDR3 nucleotides are TGTGCCGACAGTTTATACGGAGTAACGGCTCGGTCCCAAAAACAGAGCTCCTACGAGCAGTACTTC. It specifies CADSLYGVTARSQKQSSYEQYF.

This chain connects TRBV20-1 to TRBJ1-2; possibly TRBD1 for D (6 bases). Deletions cut 1 base from V and 2 bases from J, with 23 bases between. Germline V lookup: CDR1 DFQATT, CDR2 SNEGSKA (reference sequence). The CDR3 totals 18 residues. The CDR3, as DNA: TGCAGTGCTAGAGGGTGGGCCCTTCCGGGGGACAAGAACTATGGCTACACCTTC. It codes for CSARGWALPGDKNYGYTF.

V is TRBV21-1 and J is TRBJ2-2; whether TRBD2, the table's D call, matches the DNA was not checked. TRBV21-1 is deemed a pseudogene. There are 16 residues in the CDR3. The CDR3 here is CASSKALVAETGELFF. The CDR3 DNA follows: TGTGCCAGCAGCAAAGCGCTCGTAGCGGAAACGGGGGAGCTGTTTTTT.

This sequence joins TRBV6-5 and TRBJ2-5; TRBD1 or TRBD2 may be the D gene (6 bases each). The ends were cut back, 11 bases at V and 7 bases at J, with 17 bases in the middle. The CDR3 contains 12 residues. The V gene's germline CDR1 is MNHEY and CDR2 SVGAGI. CDR3 in DNA: TGTGCCGGAAAGAGTGAGGGGGGGACCCAGTACTTC. This gives the protein CAGKSEGGTQYF.

The rearrangement joins TRBV7-9 to TRBJ2-4, with TRBD1 identical over 7 bases. The better agreement between TRBJ2-7 and the DNA end casts doubt on the J call. The CDR3 is made up of 15 amino acids. Germline V gene data show CDR1 as SEHNR and CDR2 as FQNEAQ (reference sequence). For the CDR3, the DNA is TGTGCCAGCAGCCCAAGACAGGGTTTTGGGTACGAGCAGTACTTC. This translates into CASSPRQGFGYEQYF.

This clonotype was counted between two and nine times. A read error may produce the germline difference seen at one junction end. V usage is TRBV29-1 and J usage is TRBJ2-3; possible D gene TRBD2, 5 bases. The germline V gene encodes CDR1 SQVTM and CDR2 ANQGSEA. This CDR3 has 14 amino acids. The CDR3 here is CSVTNRDSTDTQYF. In DNA form, the CDR3 reads TGCAGCGTCACCAACCGGGATAGCACCGATACGCAGTATTTT.

The chain links TRBV7-2 to TRBJ2-5; D not resolved. CDR1 is SGHTA, CDR2 FQGNSA, per germline. This CDR3 has 9 amino acids. Trimming cost V 5 bases and J 13 bases, with 8 bases left between them. The CDR3 loop reads CASSVLGYF. CDR3 sequence (DNA): TGTGCCAGCAGCGTCTTGGGGTACTTC.